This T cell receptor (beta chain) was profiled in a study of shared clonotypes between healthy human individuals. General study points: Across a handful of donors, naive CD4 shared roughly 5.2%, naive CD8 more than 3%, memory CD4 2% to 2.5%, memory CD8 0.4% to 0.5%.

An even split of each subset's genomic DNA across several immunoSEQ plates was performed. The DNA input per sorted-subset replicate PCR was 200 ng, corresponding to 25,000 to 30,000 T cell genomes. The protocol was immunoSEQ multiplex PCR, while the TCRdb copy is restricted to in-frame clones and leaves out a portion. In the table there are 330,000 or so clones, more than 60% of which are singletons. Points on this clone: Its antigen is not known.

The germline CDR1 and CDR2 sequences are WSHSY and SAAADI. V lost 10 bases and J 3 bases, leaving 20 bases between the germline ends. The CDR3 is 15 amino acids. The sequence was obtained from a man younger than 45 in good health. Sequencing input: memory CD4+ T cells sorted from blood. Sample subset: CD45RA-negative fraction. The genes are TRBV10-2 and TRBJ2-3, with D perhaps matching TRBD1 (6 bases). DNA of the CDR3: TGCGCCATCACCCCGAGGGGGACAACTACAGATACGCAGTATTTT. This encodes CAITPRGTTTDTQYF.